Below, 2 T cell receptor beta chains from the same sample are listed, as sequenced in a study of technical replicates of blood from a few donors. Profiling relied on immunoSEQ multiplex PCR, and the TCRdb table lists in-frame clones only, not all of them. The table has some 70,000 clones, about 97% seen once; the top ten hold around 0.29%. Sequencing was performed on T cells isolated from PBMCs. These receptor sequences come from a human donor in good health.

The chain uses TRBV5-1 and TRBJ1-2; 8 nucleotides agree with TRBD1. Germline V CDR1 and CDR2: SGHRS, YFSETQ. The CDR3 spans 15 residues. Trimming took 0 bases from V and 3 from J; bases not matched to a gene: 4. CDR3 amino acids: CASSLEGQEYYGYTF. The CDR3 DNA follows: TGCGCCAGCAGCTTGGAGGGACAGGAGTACTATGGCTACACCTTC.

The chain is built from TRBV5-4 and TRBJ2-7, with D tentatively TRBD1 (6 bases). The CDR3 spans 13 residues. With 3 bases removed from V and 2 bases from J, the gap between germline ends came to 9 bases. CDR1 SGHNT and CDR2 YYREEE come from the germline V gene (reference sequence). The CDR3 region has the DNA TGTGCCAGCAGCTGGGGGCTTGCCTACGAGCAGTACTTC. Translation: CASSWGLAYEQYF. The variable domain in full, with the rest retrieved from reference TRBV5-4 and TRBJ2-7, is ETGVTQSPTHLIKTRGQQVTLRCSSQSGHNTVSWYQQALGQGPQFIFQYYREEENGRGNFPPRFSGLQFPNYSSELNVNALELDDSALYLCASSWGLAYEQYFGPGTRLTVT.